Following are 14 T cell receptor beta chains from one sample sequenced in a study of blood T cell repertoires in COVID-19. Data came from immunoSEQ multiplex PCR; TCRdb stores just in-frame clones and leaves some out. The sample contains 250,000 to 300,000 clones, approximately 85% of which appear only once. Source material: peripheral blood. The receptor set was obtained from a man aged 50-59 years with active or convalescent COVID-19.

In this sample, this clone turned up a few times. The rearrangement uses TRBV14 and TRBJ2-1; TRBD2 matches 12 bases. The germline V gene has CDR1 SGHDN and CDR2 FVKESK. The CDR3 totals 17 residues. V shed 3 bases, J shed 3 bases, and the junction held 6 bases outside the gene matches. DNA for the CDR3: TGTGCCAGCAGCCACCGGAGGACTAGCGGGAACTACAATGAGCAGTTCTTC. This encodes CASSHRRTSGNYNEQFF. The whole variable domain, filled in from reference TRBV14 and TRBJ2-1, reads EAGVTQFPSHSVIEKGQTVTLRCDPISGHDNLYWYRRVMGKEIKFLLHFVKESKQDESGMPNNRFLAERTGGTYSTLKVQPAELEDSGVYFCASSHRRTSGNYNEQFFGPGTRLTVL.

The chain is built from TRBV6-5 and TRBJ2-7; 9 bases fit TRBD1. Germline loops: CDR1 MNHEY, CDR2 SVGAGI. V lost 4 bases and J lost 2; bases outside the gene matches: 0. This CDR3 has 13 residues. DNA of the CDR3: TGTGCCAGCAGTTGGACAGGGGCCTACGAGCAGTACTTC. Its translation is CASSWTGAYEQYF.

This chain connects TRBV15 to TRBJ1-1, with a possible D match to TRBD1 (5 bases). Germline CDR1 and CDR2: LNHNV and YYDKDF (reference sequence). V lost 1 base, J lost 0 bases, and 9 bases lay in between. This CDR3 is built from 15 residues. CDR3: CATSRGRTLNTEAFF. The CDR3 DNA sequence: TGTGCCACCAGCAGAGGTCGGACATTGAACACTGAAGCTTTCTTT. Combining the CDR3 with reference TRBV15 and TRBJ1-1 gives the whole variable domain DAMVIQNPRYQVTQFGKPVTLSCSQTLNHNVMYWYQQKSSQAPKLLFHYYDKDFNNEADTPDNFQSRRPNTSFCFLDIRSPGLGDTAMYLCATSRGRTLNTEAFFGQGTRLTVV.

The CDR3 loop reads CASSQGQDLNTEAFF. The DNA of the CDR3 is TGTGCCAGCTCGCAGGGACAGGATTTGAACACTGAAGCTTTCTTT. The chain joins TRBV18 to TRBJ1-1, with 8 bases fitting TRBD1. Trimming cost V 6 bases and J 0 bases; bases outside gene matches: 6. This CDR3 has 15 amino acids. The germline gives CDR1 KGHSH, CDR2 LQKENI.

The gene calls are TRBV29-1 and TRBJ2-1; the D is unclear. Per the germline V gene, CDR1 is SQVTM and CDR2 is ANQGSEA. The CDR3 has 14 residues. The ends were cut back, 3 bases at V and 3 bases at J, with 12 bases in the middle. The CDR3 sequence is CSVEVNLGYNEQFF. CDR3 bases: TGCAGCGTTGAGGTCAACCTAGGCTACAATGAGCAGTTCTTC.

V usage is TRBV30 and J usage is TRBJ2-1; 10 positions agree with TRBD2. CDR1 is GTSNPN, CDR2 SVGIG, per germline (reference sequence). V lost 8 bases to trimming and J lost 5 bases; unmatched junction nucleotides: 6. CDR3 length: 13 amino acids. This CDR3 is CARKTSGNNEQFF. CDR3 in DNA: TGTGCCCGAAAAACTAGCGGGAACAATGAGCAGTTCTTC.

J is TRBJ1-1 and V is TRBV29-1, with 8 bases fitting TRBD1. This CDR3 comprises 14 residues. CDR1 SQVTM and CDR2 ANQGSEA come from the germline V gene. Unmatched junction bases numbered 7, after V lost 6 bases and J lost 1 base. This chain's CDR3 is CSVFRGPQNTEAFF. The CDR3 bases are TGCAGCGTATTCAGGGGGCCACAGAACACTGAAGCTTTCTTT.

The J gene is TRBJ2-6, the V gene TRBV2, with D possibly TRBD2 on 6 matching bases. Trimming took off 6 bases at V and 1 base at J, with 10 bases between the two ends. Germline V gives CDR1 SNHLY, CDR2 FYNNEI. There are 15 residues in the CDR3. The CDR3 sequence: CASSGRESGANVLTF. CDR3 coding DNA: TGTGCCAGCAGCGGGAGAGAGTCTGGGGCCAACGTCCTGACTTTC.

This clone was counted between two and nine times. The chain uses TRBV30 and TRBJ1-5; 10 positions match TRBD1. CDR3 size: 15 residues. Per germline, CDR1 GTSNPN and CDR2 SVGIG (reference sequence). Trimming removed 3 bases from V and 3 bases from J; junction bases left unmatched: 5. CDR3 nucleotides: TGTGCCTGGAGCCCCGGGACAGGGGCCAATCAGCCCCAGCATTTT. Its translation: CAWSPGTGANQPQHF.

The CDR3 sequence is CASSESGQGVTYGYTF. In nucleotides, the CDR3 is TGTGCCAGCAGTGAAAGCGGTCAGGGGGTTACCTATGGCTACACCTTC. The chain employs TRBV6-1 and TRBJ1-2, with 7 bases aligning to TRBD1. V was clipped by 2 bases and J by 4 bases; unmatched bases: 10. Germline CDR1 MNHNS, CDR2 SASEGT. The CDR3 spans 16 residues.

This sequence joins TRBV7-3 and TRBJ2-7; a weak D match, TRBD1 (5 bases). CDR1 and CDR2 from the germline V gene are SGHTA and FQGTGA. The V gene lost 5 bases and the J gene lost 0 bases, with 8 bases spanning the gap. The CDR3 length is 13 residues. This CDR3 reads CASSPGASYEQYF. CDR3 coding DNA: TGTGCCAGCAGCCCTGGGGCCTCCTACGAGCAGTACTTC.

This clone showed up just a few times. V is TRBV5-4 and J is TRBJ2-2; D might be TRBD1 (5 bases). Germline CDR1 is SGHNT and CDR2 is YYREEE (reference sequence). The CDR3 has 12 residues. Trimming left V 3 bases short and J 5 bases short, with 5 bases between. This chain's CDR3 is CASSSGTGELFF. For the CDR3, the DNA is TGTGCCAGCAGCTCAGGGACCGGGGAGCTGTTTTTT.

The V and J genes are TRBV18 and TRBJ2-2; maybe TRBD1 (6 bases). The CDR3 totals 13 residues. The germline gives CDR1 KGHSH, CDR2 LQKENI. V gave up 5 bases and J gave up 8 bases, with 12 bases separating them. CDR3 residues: CASSSSGQGELFF. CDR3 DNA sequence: TGTGCCAGCTCATCCTCGGGACAAGGGGAGCTGTTTTTT. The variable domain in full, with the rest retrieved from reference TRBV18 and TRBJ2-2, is NAGVMQNPRHLVRRRGQEARLRCSPMKGHSHVYWYRQLPEEGLKFMVYLQKENIIDESGMPKERFSAEFPKEGPSILRIQQVVRGDSAAYFCASSSSGQGELFFGEGSRLTVL.

The CDR3 loop reads CAISASGSTDTQYF. DNA for the CDR3: TGTGCCATCAGTGCGAGCGGTAGCACAGATACGCAGTATTTT. The chain carries TRBV10-3 and TRBJ2-3; maybe TRBD2 (5 bases). V was clipped by 4 bases and J by 0 bases, with 8 bases between them. The V gene's germline CDR1 is ENHRY and CDR2 SYGVKD. The CDR3 runs to 14 residues.